This T cell receptor beta chain was observed in a study of T cell repertoires in cytomegalovirus infection. The overall study: Use of recently identified HLA-C-restricted and well-studied HLA-B-restricted CMV epitopes was part of the study. Both CMV infection and a matching HLA type were indicated by public TCR beta signatures.

One entry per CDR3 protein, called by TCRdb with MiXCR from the reads. The sample includes about 150,000 distinct CDR3 sequences, more than 25% seen only once; the top ten take about 52%. Study outcomes and limitations: Cumulative public TCR beta family frequency identified carriers of CMV plus the relevant HLA.

The CDR3 covers 16 residues. V was pared by 5 bases and J by 5 bases, with 11 bases of the junction left unmatched. Germline CDR1 MDHEN, CDR2 SYDVKM. A note on this clonotype: The antigen remains unidentified.

The source material was CD8+ T cells from cultured PBMCs, sampled from culture after CMV antigen stimulation. The source of this sequence is a human donor in good health (CMV status not recorded). Some clones in this sample may be carry-over from other donors' samples. The chain couples TRBV28 to TRBJ2-7; 11 nucleotides align to TRBD2. The CDR3 sequence: CASSPLTSGEYHEQYF. As DNA, the CDR3 is TGTGCCAGCAGTCCTTTGACTAGCGGGGAGTACCACGAGCAGTACTTC.